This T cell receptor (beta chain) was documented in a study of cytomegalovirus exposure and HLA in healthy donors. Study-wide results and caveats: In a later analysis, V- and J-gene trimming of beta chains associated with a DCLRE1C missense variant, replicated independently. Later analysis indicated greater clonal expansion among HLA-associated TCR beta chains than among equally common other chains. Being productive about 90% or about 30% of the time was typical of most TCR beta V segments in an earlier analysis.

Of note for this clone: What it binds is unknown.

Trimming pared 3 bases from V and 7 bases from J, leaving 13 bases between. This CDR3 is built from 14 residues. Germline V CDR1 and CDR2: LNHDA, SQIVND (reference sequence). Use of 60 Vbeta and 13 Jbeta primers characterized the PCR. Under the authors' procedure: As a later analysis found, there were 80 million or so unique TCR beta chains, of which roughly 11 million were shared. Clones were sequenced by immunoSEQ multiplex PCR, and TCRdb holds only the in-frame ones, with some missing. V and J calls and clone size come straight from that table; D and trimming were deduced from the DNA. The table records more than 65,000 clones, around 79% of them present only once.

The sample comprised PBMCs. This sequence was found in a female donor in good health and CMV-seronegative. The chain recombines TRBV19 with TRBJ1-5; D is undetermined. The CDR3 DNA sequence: TGTGCCAGTAGTATCGATGGGGAGCGGCAGCCCCAGCATTTT. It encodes CASSIDGERQPQHF.